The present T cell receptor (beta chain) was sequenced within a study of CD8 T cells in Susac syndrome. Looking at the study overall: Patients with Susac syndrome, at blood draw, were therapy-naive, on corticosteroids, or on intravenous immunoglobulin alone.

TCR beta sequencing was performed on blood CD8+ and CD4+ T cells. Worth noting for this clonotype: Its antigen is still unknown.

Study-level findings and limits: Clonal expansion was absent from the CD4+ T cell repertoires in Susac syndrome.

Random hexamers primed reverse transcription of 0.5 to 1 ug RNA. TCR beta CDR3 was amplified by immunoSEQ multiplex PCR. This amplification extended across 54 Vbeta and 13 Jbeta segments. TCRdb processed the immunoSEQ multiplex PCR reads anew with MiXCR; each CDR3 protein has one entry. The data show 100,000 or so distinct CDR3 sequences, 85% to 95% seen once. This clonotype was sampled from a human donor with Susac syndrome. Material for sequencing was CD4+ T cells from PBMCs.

DNA of the CDR3: TGCAGTGCTAGGGATCCGGGACTAGCGGGGACCGTTAAGCAGTTCTTC. The encoded protein is CSARDPGLAGTVKQFF. The chain joins TRBV20-1 to TRBJ2-1; 13 positions agree with TRBD2. Germline V gene sequence: CDR1 DFQATT, CDR2 SNEGSKA (reference sequence). V lost 3 bases, J lost 11 bases, and 13 bases stayed unmatched. The CDR3 runs to 16 residues.